These 24 T cell receptor beta chains were sequenced from one sample in a study of blood T cell repertoires in COVID-19. The repertoire was sequenced with immunoSEQ multiplex PCR; TCRdb's copy has only in-frame clones and lacks some. The sample has under 10,000 clones, 80% to 95% seen once. Sequenced sample: peripheral blood. These receptors originate from a woman between 50 and 59 years old with active COVID-19.

The rearrangement joins TRBV27 to TRBJ1-6, with D perhaps matching TRBD1 (5 bases). V was clipped by 6 bases and J by 6 bases, with 15 bases between them. CDR1 and CDR2 (germline): MNHEY, SMNVEV (reference sequence). There are 15 residues in the CDR3. The CDR3 sequence: CASSSLGEGNSPLHF. As DNA, the CDR3 is TGTGCCAGCAGCTCTCTGGGGGAGGGTAATTCACCCCTCCACTTT.

As DNA, the CDR3 is TGCGCCAGCAGCTCGACAGGGGAGAGGGAAAAACTGTTTTTT. Its translation: CASSSTGEREKLFF. The chain employs TRBV5-1 and TRBJ1-4; 8 positions agree with TRBD1. Germline V gene lookup returns CDR1 SGHRS and CDR2 YFSETQ. Trimming cost V 3 bases and J 8 bases; bases outside gene matches: 6. The CDR3 has 14 residues.

J is TRBJ2-5 and V is TRBV18; TRBD1 matches at 8 bases. V lost 3 bases, J lost 1 base, and 4 bases stayed unmatched. Germline V gene sequence: CDR1 KGHSH, CDR2 LQKENI. The length of the CDR3 is 15 residues. CDR3 nucleotides: TGTGCCAGCTCACCCCGACAGGGGCCCCAAGAGACCCAGTACTTC. Encoded protein: CASSPRQGPQETQYF. Complete variable domain (other parts from reference TRBV18 and TRBJ2-5): NAGVMQNPRHLVRRRGQEARLRCSPMKGHSHVYWYRQLPEEGLKFMVYLQKENIIDESGMPKERFSAEFPKEGPSILRIQQVVRGDSAAYFCASSPRQGPQETQYFGPGTRLLVL.

The V and J genes are TRBV28 and TRBJ2-5; TRBD2 matches at 8 bases. Looked up from germline, CDR1 is MDHEN and CDR2 is SYDVKM. This CDR3 has 14 amino acids. J was trimmed by 2 bases and V by 7 bases; bases with no gene match: 6. CDR3 sequence (DNA): TGTGCCAGCAATCCTAGCGGGTTACAAGAGACCCAGTACTTC. Translation: CASNPSGLQETQYF.

This clone has just a few counts. This sequence joins TRBV4-1 and TRBJ2-3; TRBD2 aligns across 10 bases. Germline assignment: CDR1 MGHRA and CDR2 YSYEKL. The CDR3 covers 19 residues. Trimming took 4 bases from V and 1 from J; bases not matched to a gene: 14. CDR3 sequence (DNA): TGCGCCAGCAGCCCGCTCCGGGCTAGCGGGAGTGTCGGCACAGATACGCAGTATTTT. Translation gives CASSPLRASGSVGTDTQYF.

The sample holds one count of this clone. This chain joins TRBV2 and TRBJ2-5; D is unresolved. Germline V gene data show CDR1 as SNHLY and CDR2 as FYNNEI. The CDR3 has 9 residues. Deletions cut 11 bases from V and 3 bases from J, with 4 bases between. The CDR3 region is CACEETQYF. CDR3 nucleotides: TGTGCCTGCGAAGAGACCCAGTACTTC.

The chain links TRBV19 to TRBJ1-1; the D gene is possibly TRBD1 (6 bases). The CDR3 loop spans 13 amino acids. The germline gives CDR1 LNHDA, CDR2 SQIVND (reference sequence). V shed 11 bases and J shed 4 bases, with 17 bases lying between them. In DNA form, the CDR3 reads TGTGCCTGCCAAGAGACACAGGGCACTGAAGCTTTCTTT. Its translation: CACQETQGTEAFF.

The chain employs TRBV7-9 and TRBJ1-2; 8 bases are shared with TRBD1. The CDR3 length is 14 residues. From germline, CDR1 is SEHNR and CDR2 FQNEAQ (reference sequence). Losses at the gene ends were 5 bases for V and 6 bases for J; bases not matched to a gene: 8. In DNA, the CDR3 is TGTGCCAGCAGCCCCCCTTCACAGGGGGATGGCTACACCTTC. Translation gives CASSPPSQGDGYTF.

The rearrangement links TRBV30 to TRBJ2-1; D might be TRBD2 (6 bases). The V gene's germline CDR1 is GTSNPN and CDR2 SVGIG (reference sequence). The CDR3 has 12 amino acids. V shed 4 bases and J shed 6 bases, with 10 bases lying between them. The CDR3 here is CAWTEAGNEQFF. As DNA, the CDR3 is TGTGCCTGGACAGAAGCGGGCAATGAGCAGTTCTTC.

The chain uses TRBV9 and TRBJ1-1; D is unclear. This CDR3 comprises 16 residues. Trimming removed 0 bases at V and 1 base at J, with 13 bases between. Germline CDR1 is SGDLS and CDR2 is YYNGEE. CDR3 residues: CASSVDSRHPNTEAFF. CDR3 bases: TGTGCCAGCAGCGTAGACTCTCGACATCCGAACACTGAAGCTTTCTTT.

The chain employs TRBV5-1 and TRBJ2-1; TRBD2 aligns across 10 bases. J was trimmed by 9 bases and V by 3 bases; bases with no gene match: 9. The CDR3 sequence is 15 residues long. Per the germline V gene, CDR1 is SGHRS and CDR2 is YFSETQ. CDR3 amino acids: CASSSSSGRATEQFF. The CDR3 DNA is TGCGCCAGCAGCTCCTCGAGCGGGAGGGCCACTGAGCAGTTCTTC.

As to this clone: The junction departs from the called germline gene at one end, perhaps through a read error. The chain has TRBV2 and TRBJ2-7; D uncertain. The CDR3 sequence is 12 residues long. Germline V gives CDR1 SNHLY, CDR2 FYNNEI. The CDR3 DNA reads as TGTGCCAGCAGAGATCAGTCCTGCGAGCAGTACTTC. It codes for CASRDQSCEQYF.

This sequence joins TRBV2 and TRBJ2-3; TRBD2 agrees at 16 bases. The germline V gene encodes CDR1 SNHLY and CDR2 FYNNEI. The CDR3 consists of 17 residues. V was clipped by 5 bases and J by 5 bases; unmatched bases: 7. As DNA, the CDR3 is TGTGCCAGCAGTTGGGGGACTAGCGGGAGGGCCTTAGATACGCAGTATTTT. It yields the protein CASSWGTSGRALDTQYF.

CDR3 amino acids: CASSYAGPNYGYTF. CDR3 coding DNA: TGTGCCAGCAGTTACGCAGGGCCAAACTATGGCTACACCTTC. This chain links TRBV6-5 with TRBJ1-2; weak D call: TRBD1 (5 bases). Deletions cut 2 bases from V and 2 bases from J, with 9 bases between. The CDR3 is 14 residues long. Germline loops: CDR1 MNHEY, CDR2 SVGAGI.

The V call is TRBV5-3, the J call TRBJ1-2; 7 nucleotides match TRBD1. TRBV5-3 is noted as an ORF with a role that remains uncertain. V was clipped by 8 bases and J by 4 bases; unmatched bases: 14. The CDR3 covers 15 residues. CDR3 in amino acids: CASRGRLYCSYGYTF. The DNA for the CDR3 is TGTGCCAGTAGGGGGCGTCTTTATTGTAGCTATGGCTACACCTTC.

The genes are TRBV15 and TRBJ2-5; 7 positions agree with TRBD2. Germline V gene lookup returns CDR1 LNHNV and CDR2 YYDKDF (reference sequence). The CDR3 has 14 amino acids. V gave up 5 bases and J gave up 5 bases; unmatched junction bases: 8. CDR3 sequence reads: CATSGTTSVETQYF. CDR3 sequence (DNA): TGTGCCACCAGCGGAACAACTAGCGTGGAGACCCAGTACTTC.

V is TRBV6-5 and J is TRBJ2-2; D is perhaps TRBD2 (5 bases). The CDR3 spans 14 residues. The V end was cut by 7 bases, the J end by 2 bases, with 11 bases between. Per the germline V gene, CDR1 is MNHEY and CDR2 is SVGAGI. The CDR3 protein is CASNGPSNTGELFF. The CDR3 nucleotides read TGTGCCAGCAACGGGCCTAGCAACACCGGGGAGCTGTTTTTT.

The DNA of the CDR3 is TGTGCCAGCAGCCCGGGACAGGCCCTGGGTGAGCAGTTCTTC. Translated: CASSPGQALGEQFF. The chain is built from TRBV28 and TRBJ2-1; 8 nucleotides agree with TRBD1. Trimming removed 6 bases from V and 9 bases from J; junction bases left unmatched: 10. This CDR3 comprises 14 residues. Germline V gives CDR1 MDHEN, CDR2 SYDVKM.

The chain joins TRBV19 to TRBJ1-5; possibly TRBD1 for D (5 bases). The germline V and J ends were trimmed by 4 bases and 7 bases, with 17 bases remaining between them. Germline loops: CDR1 LNHDA, CDR2 SQIVND (reference sequence). This CDR3 has 15 amino acids. CDR3: CASSRSSGSGQPQHF. The DNA of the CDR3 is TGTGCCAGTAGTAGGTCGTCAGGGTCAGGGCAGCCCCAGCATTTT.

Only one count was recorded for this clone. CDR3 residues: CASSKTGRANVLTF. Here the CDR3 DNA reads TGTGCCAGCAGTAAAACAGGGAGGGCCAACGTCCTGACTTTC. This sequence joins TRBV6-5 and TRBJ2-6; D is perhaps TRBD1 (6 bases). Germline V lookup: CDR1 MNHEY, CDR2 SVGAGI. The CDR3 runs to 14 residues. V shed 5 bases and J shed 5 bases, with 10 bases lying between them.

The V and J genes are TRBV4-1 and TRBJ2-7; no reliable D call. Trimming took 0 bases from V and 2 from J, leaving 11 bases between them. Germline CDR1 and CDR2: MGHRA and YSYEKL. This CDR3 has 15 residues. This CDR3 is CASSQEIELTYEQYF. DNA for the CDR3: TGCGCCAGCAGCCAAGAGATAGAATTAACCTACGAGCAGTACTTC.

This clone has a single count. The rearrangement uses TRBV9 and TRBJ2-1; possible D gene TRBD2, 7 bases. Germline CDR1 and CDR2: SGDLS and YYNGEE. CDR3 length: 19 residues. V lost 4 bases to trimming and J lost 9 bases, with 32 bases between them. CDR3 nucleotide sequence: TGTGCCAGCAGCCAACCTAAGGGGGAGGGCCTTCGGCGTTTTAGTGAGCAGTTCTTC. This sequence encodes CASSQPKGEGLRRFSEQFF. Looking up the rest from reference TRBV9 and TRBJ2-1 gives the full variable domain: DSGVTQTPKHLITATGQRVTLRCSPRSGDLSVYWYQQSLDQGLQFLIQYYNGEERAKGNILERFSAQQFPDLHSELNLSSLELGDSALYFCASSQPKGEGLRRFSEQFFGPGTRLTVL.

The rearrangement joins TRBV5-4 to TRBJ2-7, with 9 nucleotides matching TRBD2. The CDR3 sequence is 17 residues long. Per germline, CDR1 SGHNT and CDR2 YYREEE (reference sequence). V gave up 4 bases and J gave up 2 bases; unmatched junction bases: 13. The CDR3 loop reads CASSPGASGTRTYEQYF. The DNA of the CDR3 is TGTGCCAGCAGCCCCGGTGCTAGCGGGACGAGAACCTACGAGCAGTACTTC.

DNA for the CDR3: TGCGCCAGCAGTCTAGCGAGCCCCGAGTACAATGAGCAGTTCTTC. It is translated as CASSLASPEYNEQFF. The chain has TRBV5-1 and TRBJ2-1; weak D call: TRBD2 (6 bases). Trimming shortened V by 5 bases and J by 4 bases, and 16 bases separated the two germline ends. This CDR3 spans 15 amino acids. Germline V gives CDR1 SGHRS, CDR2 YFSETQ.